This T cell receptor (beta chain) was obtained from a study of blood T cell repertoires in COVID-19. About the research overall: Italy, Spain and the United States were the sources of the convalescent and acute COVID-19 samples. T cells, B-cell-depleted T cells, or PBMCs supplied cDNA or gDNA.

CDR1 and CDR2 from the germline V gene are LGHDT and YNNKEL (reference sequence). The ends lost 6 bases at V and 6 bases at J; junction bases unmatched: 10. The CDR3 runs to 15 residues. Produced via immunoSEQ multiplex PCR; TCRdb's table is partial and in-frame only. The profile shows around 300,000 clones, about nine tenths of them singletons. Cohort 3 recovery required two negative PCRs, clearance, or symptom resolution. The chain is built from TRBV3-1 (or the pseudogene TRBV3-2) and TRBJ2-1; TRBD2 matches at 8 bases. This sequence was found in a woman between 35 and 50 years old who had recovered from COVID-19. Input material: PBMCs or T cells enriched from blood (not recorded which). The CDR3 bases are TGTGCCAGCAGGGGCGACGGGGGGGGAAGCAATGAGCAGTTCTTC. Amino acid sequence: CASRGDGGGSNEQFF.